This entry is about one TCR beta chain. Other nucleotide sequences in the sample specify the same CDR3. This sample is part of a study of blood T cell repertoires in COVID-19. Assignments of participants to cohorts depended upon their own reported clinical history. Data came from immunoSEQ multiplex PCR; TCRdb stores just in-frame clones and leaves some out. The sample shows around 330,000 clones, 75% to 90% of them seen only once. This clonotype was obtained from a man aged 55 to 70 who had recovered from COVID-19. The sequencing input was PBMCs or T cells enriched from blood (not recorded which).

The CDR3 DNA reads as TGTGCCAGCTCACCGGGACAAGGCTATGGCTACACCTTC. As protein: CASSPGQGYGYTF. The genes are TRBV18 and TRBJ1-2; a weak D match, TRBD1 (6 bases). Trimming cost V 3 bases and J 4 bases, with 9 bases left between them. Germline assignment: CDR1 KGHSH and CDR2 LQKENI. The CDR3 extends over 13 amino acids.